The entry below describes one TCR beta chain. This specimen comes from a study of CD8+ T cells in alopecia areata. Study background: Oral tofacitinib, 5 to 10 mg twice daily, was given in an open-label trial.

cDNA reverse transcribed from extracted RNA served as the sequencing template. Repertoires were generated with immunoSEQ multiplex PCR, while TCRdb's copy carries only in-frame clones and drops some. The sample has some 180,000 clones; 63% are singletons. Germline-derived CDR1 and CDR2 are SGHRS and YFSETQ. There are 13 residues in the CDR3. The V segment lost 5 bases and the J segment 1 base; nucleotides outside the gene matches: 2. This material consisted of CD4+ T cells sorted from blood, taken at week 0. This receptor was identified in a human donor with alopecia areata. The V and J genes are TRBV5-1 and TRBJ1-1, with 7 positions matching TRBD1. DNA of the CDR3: TGCGCCAGCAGAGACAGGGAGAACACTGAAGCTTTCTTT. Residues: CASRDRENTEAFF.